This T cell receptor beta chain comes out of a study of T cell responses to AZD1222 COVID-19 vaccine. This CDR3 contains 18 residues. Trimming removed 0 bases from V and 7 bases from J; junction bases left unmatched: 9. CDR1 and CDR2 from the germline V gene are LGHNA and YSLEER. Generated by immunoSEQ multiplex PCR, the TCRdb table keeps only in-frame clones and is missing some. The data contain about 140,000 clones, 80% to 90% of them singletons. The V call is TRBV4-3, the J call TRBJ2-2, with 12 bases lining up with TRBD2. The sequence derives from an adult in good health. The sequences come from peripheral blood, collected on day 0 of AZD1222 vaccination. Written as DNA, the CDR3 is TGCGCCAGCAGCCAAGATCTAGCGGGAGGGGGTTTTGGCGGGGAGCTGTTTTTT. Amino acids: CASSQDLAGGGFGGELFF.